This TCR beta chain was obtained from a study of T-cell memory formation after mild COVID-19. The V and J ends lost 6 bases and 4 bases, in that order; junction bases with no gene match: 14. Germline-derived CDR1 and CDR2 are MDHEN and SYDVKM. The CDR3 spans 16 residues. This clonotype was seen many times. A 5'RACE reaction primed in the constant segment made cDNA libraries of TCR alpha and TCR beta, and these carried sample barcodes and UMIs. TCRdb fed the 5' RACE reads into MiXCR, producing one record per CDR3 protein. The data show tens of thousands of distinct CDR3 sequences, about an eighth seen once.

What was sequenced was PBMCs or a T cell subset sorted from them (not recorded which). The V call is TRBV28, the J call TRBJ2-5, with TRBD1 matching 7 bases. The receptor's source is a man younger than 30 who had mild COVID-19 (a few samples of this study predate the infection). Cell type and time point are not known. The CDR3 loop reads CASSREGTDARETQYF. CDR3 coding DNA: TGTGCCAGCAGCCGCGAGGGGACAGACGCTCGAGAGACCCAGTACTTC. Drawing the rest from reference TRBV28 and TRBJ2-5, the complete variable domain is DVKVTQSSRYLVKRTGEKVFLECVQDMDHENMFWYRQDPGLGLRLIYFSYDVKMKEKGDIPEGYSVSREKKERFSLILESASTNQTSMYLCASSREGTDARETQYFGPGTRLLVL.